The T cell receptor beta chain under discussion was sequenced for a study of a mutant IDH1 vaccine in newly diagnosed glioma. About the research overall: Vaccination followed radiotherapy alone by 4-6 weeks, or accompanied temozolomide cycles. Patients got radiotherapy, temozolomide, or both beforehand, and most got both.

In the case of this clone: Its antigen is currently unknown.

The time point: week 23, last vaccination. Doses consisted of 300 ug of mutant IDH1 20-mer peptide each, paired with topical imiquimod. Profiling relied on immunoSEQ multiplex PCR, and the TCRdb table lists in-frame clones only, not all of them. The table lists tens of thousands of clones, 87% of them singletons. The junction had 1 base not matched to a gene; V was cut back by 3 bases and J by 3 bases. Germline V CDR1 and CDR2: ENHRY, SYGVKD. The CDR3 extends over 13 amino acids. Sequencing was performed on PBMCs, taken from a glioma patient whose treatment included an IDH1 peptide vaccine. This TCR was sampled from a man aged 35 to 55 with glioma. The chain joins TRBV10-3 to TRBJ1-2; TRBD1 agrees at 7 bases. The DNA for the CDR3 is TGTGCCATCAGTGAAGGGACAGACTATGGCTACACCTTC. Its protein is CAISEGTDYGYTF.